Detailed here is one T cell receptor (beta chain). What it binds is unknown. The sample belongs to a study of T-cell reconstitution after alpha-beta-depleted transplantation in children. Whole-study results and caveats: It was newly produced T cells that mostly accounted for T-cell counts and diversity one year after transplant. Recipient T cells and thymic progenitors that survived gave rise to the high TCRbeta diversity observed at day 60 in some patients. As was reported, about two months after transplant, alpha-beta T cells came from several hundred expanded graft clones.

Unique molecular identifiers were built into the TCRbeta library. Each CDR3 protein is one row after TCRdb ran MiXCR on the PCR reads. The sample records around 420,000 distinct CDR3 sequences, around 15% being singletons. The sample was PBMCs, mostly from graft donor cells, taken 360 days after TCRalphabeta/CD19-depleted stem cell transplant. This receptor was taken from a boy younger than two who had a stem cell transplant for Wiskott-Aldrich syndrome, so the T cells may come from the graft donor.

CDR3 residues: CASSSWSYDEQYF. DNA of the CDR3: TGTGCCAGCAGTTCCTGGTCCTATGACGAGCAGTACTTC. The chain has TRBV12-3 or TRBV12-4 and TRBJ2-7; no reliable D call. V was cut by 4 bases and J by 5 bases, with 12 bases left in between. The CDR3 totals 13 residues.